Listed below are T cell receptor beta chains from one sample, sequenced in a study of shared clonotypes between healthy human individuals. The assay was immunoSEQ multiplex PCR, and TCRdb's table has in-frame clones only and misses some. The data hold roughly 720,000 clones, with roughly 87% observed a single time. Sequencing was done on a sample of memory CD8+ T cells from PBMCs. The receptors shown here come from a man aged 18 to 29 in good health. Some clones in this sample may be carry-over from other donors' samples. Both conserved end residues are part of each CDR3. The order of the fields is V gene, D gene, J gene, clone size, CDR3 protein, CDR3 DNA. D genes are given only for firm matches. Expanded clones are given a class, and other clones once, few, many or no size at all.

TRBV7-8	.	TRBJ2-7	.	CASSLALGFGEQYF	TGTGCCAGCAGCTTAGCGCTCGGGTTTGGCGAGCAGTACTTC
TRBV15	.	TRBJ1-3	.	CATSRGHESSGNTIYF	TGTGCCACCAGCAGAGGGCACGAGAGCTCTGGAAACACCATATATTTT
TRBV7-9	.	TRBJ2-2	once	CASSLLRGLGELFF	TGTGCCAGCAGCTTACTCCGGGGCCTCGGGGAGCTGTTTTTT
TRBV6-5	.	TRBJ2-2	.	CASSYLRTSTGELFF	TGTGCCAGCAGTTACCTTCGGACGTCTACCGGGGAGCTGTTTTTT
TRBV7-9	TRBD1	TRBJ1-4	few	CASSLTGTNEKLFF	TGTGCCAGCAGCTTGACAGGGACTAATGAAAAACTGTTTTTT
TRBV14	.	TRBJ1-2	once	CASSQTGTRFYGYTF	TGTGCCAGCAGCCAGACCGGGACTCGCTTCTATGGCTACACCTTC
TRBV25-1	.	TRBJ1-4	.	CASSEWGEAEKLFF	TGTGCCAGCAGTGAATGGGGGGAAGCGGAAAAACTGTTTTTT
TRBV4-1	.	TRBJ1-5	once	CASSQDFTQPQHF	TGCGCCAGCAGCCAAGATTTTACTCAGCCCCAGCATTTT
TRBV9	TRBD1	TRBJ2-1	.	CASSVGRGSYNEQFF	TGTGCCAGCAGCGTAGGCAGGGGGAGCTACAATGAGCAGTTCTTC
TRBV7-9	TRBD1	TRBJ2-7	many	CASSSLTGGYEQYF	TGTGCCAGCAGCTCCTTGACAGGGGGCTACGAGCAGTACTTC
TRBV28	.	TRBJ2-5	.	CASGPRVAETQYF	TGTGCCAGCGGACCCAGGGTTGCAGAGACCCAGTACTTC
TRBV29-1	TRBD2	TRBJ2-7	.	CSGTSGISAEQYF	TGCAGCGGTACTAGCGGGATTTCTGCCGAGCAGTACTTC
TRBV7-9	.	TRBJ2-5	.	CASSLRITWTPRETQYF	TGTGCCAGCAGCCTCCGGATAACGTGGACCCCACGAGAGACCCAGTACTTC
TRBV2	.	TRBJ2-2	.	CASSVSGDTGELFF	TGTGCCAGCAGTGTCTCGGGGGACACCGGGGAGCTGTTTTTT
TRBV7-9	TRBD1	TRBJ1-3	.	CATPGTGSKPGNTIYF	TGTGCCACCCCAGGGACAGGGAGTAAACCTGGAAACACCATATATTTT
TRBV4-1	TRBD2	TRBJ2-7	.	CASSQVRTSGTYEQYF	TGCGCCAGCAGCCAAGTAAGGACTAGCGGAACCTACGAGCAGTACTTC
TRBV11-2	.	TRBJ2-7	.	CASSSRSYEQYF	TGTGCCAGCAGTAGCCGTTCCTACGAGCAGTACTTC
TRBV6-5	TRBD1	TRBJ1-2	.	CASSPGQGNSGYTF	TGTGCCAGCAGCCCCGGACAGGGCAATAGTGGCTACACCTTC
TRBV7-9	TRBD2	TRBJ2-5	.	CASSSVGAGEWETQYF	TGTGCCAGCAGCTCGGTGGGTGCGGGAGAGTGGGAGACCCAGTACTTC
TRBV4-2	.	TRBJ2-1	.	CASSQDPAAEQFF	TGTGCCAGCAGCCAAGATCCAGCAGCTGAGCAGTTCTTC
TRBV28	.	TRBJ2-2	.	CASSLLQNTGELFF	TGTGCCAGCAGTTTACTACAGAACACCGGGGAGCTGTTTTTT
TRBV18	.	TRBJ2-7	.	CASSPDSGATYEQYF	TGTGCCAGCTCACCCGACTCCGGGGCAACCTACGAGCAGTACTTC